This T cell receptor (beta chain) was sequenced for a study of Tregs in tolerant kidney transplant recipients. The nonmyeloablative bone marrow transplants came from related graft donors, with transient mixed chimerism. Thawed PBMCs were FACS-sorted into unstimulated CD4+CD25+CD127- regulatory T cells, CD4+CD25- non-regulatory cells, CD4 and CD8 cells. This clone is deemed medium-sized by its frequency. The read falls 3 residues short of the CDR3 end, and the missing part is taken from the germline J gene. The assay was immunoSEQ multiplex PCR, and TCRdb's table has in-frame clones only and misses some. This sample contains fewer than 6,500 clones. Germline assignment: CDR1 LGHNT and CDR2 FRNRAP. V dropped 6 bases and J dropped 4; count of bases not matched to a gene: 0. There are 13 residues in the CDR3.

This receptor was taken from a human patient who received a combined kidney and bone marrow transplant. Certain T cells may be donor cells from the graft. V usage is TRBV12-5 and J usage is TRBJ2-5; 12 nucleotides agree with TRBD2. This sample comprised CD4+ T cells from blood (PBMCs), obtained approximately 15 months after the transplant. This CDR3 reads CASGLAGGETQYF. The covered CDR3 bases are TGTGCTAGTGGACTAGCGGGAGGAGAGACC.